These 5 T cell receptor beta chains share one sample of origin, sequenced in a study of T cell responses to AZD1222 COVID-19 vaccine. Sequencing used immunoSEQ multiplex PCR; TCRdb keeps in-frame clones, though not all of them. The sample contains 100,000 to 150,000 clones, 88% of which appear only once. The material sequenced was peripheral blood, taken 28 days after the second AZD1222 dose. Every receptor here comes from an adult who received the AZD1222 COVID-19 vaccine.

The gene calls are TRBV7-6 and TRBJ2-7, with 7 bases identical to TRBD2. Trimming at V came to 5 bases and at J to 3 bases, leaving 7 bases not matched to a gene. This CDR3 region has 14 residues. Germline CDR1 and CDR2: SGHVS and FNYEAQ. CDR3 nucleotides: TGTGCCAGCAGCACCGGGACTACCGACTACGAGCAGTACTTC. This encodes CASSTGTTDYEQYF. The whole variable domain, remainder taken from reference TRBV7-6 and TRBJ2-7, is GAGVSQSPRYKVTKRGQDVALRCDPISGHVSLYWYRQALGQGPEFLTYFNYEAQQDKSGLPNDRFSAERPEGSISTLTIQRTEQRDSAMYRCASSTGTTDYEQYFGPGTRLTVT.

CDR3 DNA: TGTGCCAGAAGCGGCCTCGGGGGGAGTAGCTCTGGAAACACCATATATTTT. Protein: CARSGLGGSSSGNTIYF. The chain joins TRBV5-3 to TRBJ1-3; D is perhaps TRBD1 (5 bases). TRBV5-3 counts as an open reading frame of uncertain function. The CDR3 sequence is 17 residues long. Trimming removed 4 bases at V and 0 bases at J, with 17 bases between.

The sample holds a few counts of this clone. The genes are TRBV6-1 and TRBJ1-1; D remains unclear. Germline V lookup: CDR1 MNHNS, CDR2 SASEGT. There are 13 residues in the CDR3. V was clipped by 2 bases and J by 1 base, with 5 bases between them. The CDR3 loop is CASSERANTEAFF. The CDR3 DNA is TGTGCCAGCAGTGAACGCGCGAACACTGAAGCTTTCTTT.

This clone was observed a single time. CDR3: CAISESVGATNYGYTF. In DNA form, the CDR3 reads TGTGCCATCAGTGAGTCGGTTGGCGCAACTAACTATGGCTACACCTTC. The chain has TRBV10-3 and TRBJ1-2; D ambiguous. There are 16 residues in the CDR3. CDR1 and CDR2 (germline): ENHRY, SYGVKD. The germline V and J ends were trimmed by 0 bases and 0 bases, with 11 bases remaining between them.

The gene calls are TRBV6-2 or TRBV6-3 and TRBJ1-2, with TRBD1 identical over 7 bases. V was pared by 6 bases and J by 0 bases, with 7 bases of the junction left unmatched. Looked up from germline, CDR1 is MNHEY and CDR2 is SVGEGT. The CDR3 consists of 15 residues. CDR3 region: CASSPRQGSNYGYTF. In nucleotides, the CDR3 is TGTGCCAGCAGCCCCCGACAGGGATCTAACTATGGCTACACCTTC.